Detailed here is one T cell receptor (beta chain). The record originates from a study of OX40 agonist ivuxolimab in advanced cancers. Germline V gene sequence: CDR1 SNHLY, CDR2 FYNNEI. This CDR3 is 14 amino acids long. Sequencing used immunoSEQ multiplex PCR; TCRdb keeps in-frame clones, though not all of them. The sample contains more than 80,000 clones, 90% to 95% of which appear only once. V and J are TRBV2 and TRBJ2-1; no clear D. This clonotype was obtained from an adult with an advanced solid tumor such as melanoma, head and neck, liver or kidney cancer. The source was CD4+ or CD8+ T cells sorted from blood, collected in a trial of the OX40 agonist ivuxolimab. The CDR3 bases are TGTGCTAGATCGAGGACGGAGAACTACAATGAGCAGTTCTTC. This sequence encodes CARSRTENYNEQFF.